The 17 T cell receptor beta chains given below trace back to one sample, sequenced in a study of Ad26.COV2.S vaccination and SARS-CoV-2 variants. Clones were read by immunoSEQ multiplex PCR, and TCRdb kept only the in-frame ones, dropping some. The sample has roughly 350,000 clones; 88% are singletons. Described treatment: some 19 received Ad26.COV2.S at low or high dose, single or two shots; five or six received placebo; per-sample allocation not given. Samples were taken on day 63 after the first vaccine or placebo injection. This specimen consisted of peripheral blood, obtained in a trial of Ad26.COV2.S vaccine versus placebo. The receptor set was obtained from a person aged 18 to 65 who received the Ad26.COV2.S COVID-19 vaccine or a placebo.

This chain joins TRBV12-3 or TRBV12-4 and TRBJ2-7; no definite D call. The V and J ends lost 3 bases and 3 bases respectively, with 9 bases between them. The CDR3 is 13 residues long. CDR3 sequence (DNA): TGTGCCAGCAGTTTCCGACAAGGCTACGAGCAGTACTTC. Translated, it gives CASSFRQGYEQYF.

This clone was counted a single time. Here the CDR3 DNA reads TGTGCCAGCAGCCAAGAGGGACAGACTAATGAAAAACTGTTTTTT. It specifies CASSQEGQTNEKLFF. The rearrangement joins TRBV3-1 (or the pseudogene TRBV3-2) to TRBJ1-4, with 7 positions matching TRBD1. From germline, CDR1 is LGHDT and CDR2 YNNKEL (reference sequence). V shed 0 bases and J 2 bases; nucleotides not matched to a gene: 0. This CDR3 spans 15 amino acids.

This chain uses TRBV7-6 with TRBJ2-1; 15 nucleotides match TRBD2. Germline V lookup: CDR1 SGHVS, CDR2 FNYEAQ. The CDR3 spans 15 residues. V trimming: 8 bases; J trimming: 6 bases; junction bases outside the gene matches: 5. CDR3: CASSWTSGRANEQFF. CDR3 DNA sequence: TGTGCCAGCTCTTGGACTAGCGGGAGGGCCAATGAGCAGTTCTTC.

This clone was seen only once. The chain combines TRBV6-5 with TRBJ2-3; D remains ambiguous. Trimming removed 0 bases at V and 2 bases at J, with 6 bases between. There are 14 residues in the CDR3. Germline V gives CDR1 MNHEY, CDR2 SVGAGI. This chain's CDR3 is CASSYSANTDTQYF. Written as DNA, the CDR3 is TGTGCCAGCAGTTACTCGGCAAACACAGATACGCAGTATTTT.

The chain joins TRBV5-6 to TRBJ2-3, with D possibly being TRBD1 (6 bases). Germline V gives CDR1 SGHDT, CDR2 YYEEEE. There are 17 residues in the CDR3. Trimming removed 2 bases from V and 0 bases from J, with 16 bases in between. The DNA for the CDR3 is TGTGCCAGCAGCTTCGGGCAGGGGCCATATAGCACAGATACGCAGTATTTT. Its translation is CASSFGQGPYSTDTQYF.

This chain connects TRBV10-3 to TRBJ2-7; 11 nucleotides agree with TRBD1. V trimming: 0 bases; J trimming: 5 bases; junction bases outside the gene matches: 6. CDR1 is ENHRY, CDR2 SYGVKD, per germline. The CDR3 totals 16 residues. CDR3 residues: CAISESGQGASHEQYF. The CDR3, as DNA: TGTGCCATCAGTGAGTCTGGACAGGGGGCTTCCCACGAGCAGTACTTC.

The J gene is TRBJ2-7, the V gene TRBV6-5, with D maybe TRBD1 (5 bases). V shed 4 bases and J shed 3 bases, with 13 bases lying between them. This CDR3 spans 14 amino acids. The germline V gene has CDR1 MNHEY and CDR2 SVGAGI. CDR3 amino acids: CASSLLGQGYEQYF. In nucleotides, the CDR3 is TGTGCCAGCAGTTTATTGGGGCAGGGCTACGAGCAGTACTTC.

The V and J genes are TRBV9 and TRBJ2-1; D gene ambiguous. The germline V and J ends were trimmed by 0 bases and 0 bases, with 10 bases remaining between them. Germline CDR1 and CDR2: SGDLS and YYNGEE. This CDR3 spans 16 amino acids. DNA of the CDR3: TGTGCCAGCAGCGTAGTACCCCGATACTCCTACAATGAGCAGTTCTTC. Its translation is CASSVVPRYSYNEQFF.

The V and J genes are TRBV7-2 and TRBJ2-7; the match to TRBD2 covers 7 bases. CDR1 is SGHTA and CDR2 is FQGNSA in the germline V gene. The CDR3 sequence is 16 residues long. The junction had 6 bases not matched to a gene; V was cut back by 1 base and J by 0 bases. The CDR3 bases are TGTGCCAGCAGCTTAGACGGCGGGGGTACCTCCTACGAGCAGTACTTC. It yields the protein CASSLDGGGTSYEQYF.

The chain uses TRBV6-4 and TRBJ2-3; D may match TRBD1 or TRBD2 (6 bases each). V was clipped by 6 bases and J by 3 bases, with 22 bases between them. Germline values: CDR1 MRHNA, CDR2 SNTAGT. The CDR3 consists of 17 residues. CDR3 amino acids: CASSRAGGGGWTDTQYF. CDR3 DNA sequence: TGTGCCAGCAGCCGCGCGGGCGGAGGGGGTTGGACAGATACGCAGTATTTT.

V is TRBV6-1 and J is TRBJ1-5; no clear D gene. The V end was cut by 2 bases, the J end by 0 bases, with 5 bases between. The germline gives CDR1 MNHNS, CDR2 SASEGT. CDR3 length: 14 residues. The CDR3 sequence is CASSERVSNQPQHF. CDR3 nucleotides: TGTGCCAGCAGTGAAAGGGTTAGCAATCAGCCCCAGCATTTT.

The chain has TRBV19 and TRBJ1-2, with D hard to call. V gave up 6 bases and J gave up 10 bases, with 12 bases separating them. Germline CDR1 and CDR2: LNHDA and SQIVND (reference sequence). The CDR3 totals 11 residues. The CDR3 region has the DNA TGTGCCAGTAGGATCCAGTTAGACTACACCTTC. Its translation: CASRIQLDYTF.

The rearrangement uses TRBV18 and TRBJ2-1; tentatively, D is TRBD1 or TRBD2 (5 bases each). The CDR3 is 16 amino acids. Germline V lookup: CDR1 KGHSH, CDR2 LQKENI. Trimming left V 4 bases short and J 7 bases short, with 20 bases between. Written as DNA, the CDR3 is TGTGCCAGCTCACTCAACACGGGGCAGGTGAGAAATGAGCAGTTCTTC. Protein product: CASSLNTGQVRNEQFF.

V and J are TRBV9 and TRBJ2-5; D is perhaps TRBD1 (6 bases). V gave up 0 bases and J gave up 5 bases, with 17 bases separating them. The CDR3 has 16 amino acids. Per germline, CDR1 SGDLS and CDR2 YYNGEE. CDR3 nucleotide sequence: TGTGCCAGCAGCGTAGTTGGGGGCGGAACTTCCGAGACCCAGTACTTC. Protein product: CASSVVGGGTSETQYF. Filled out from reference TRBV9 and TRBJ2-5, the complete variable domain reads DSGVTQTPKHLITATGQRVTLRCSPRSGDLSVYWYQQSLDQGLQFLIQYYNGEERAKGNILERFSAQQFPDLHSELNLSSLELGDSALYFCASSVVGGGTSETQYFGPGTRLLVL.

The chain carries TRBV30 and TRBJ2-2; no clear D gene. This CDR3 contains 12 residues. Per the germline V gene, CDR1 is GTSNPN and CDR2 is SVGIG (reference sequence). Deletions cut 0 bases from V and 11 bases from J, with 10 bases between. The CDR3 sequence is CAWSVLMRELFF. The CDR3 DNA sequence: TGTGCCTGGAGTGTTTTGATGAGAGAGCTGTTTTTT.

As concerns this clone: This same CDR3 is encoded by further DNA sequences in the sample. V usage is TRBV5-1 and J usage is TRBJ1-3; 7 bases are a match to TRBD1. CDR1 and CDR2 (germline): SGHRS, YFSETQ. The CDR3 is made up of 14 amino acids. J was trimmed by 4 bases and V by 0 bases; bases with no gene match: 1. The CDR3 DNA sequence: TGCGCCAGCAGCTTGGGGGACAGCGGAAACACCATATATTTT. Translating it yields CASSLGDSGNTIYF.

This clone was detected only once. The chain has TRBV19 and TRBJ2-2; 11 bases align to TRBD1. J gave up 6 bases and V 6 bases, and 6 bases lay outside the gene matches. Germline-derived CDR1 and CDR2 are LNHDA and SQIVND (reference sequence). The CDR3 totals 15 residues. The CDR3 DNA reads TGTGCCAGTAGGGTTCCGGGACAGGGGGCCGGGGAGCTGTTTTTT. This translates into CASRVPGQGAGELFF.